This T cell receptor beta chain was observed in a study of blood T cell repertoires in COVID-19. Study at large: The study drew acute and convalescent COVID-19 samples from the United States, Italy and Spain.

V gave up 7 bases and J gave up 4 bases, with 8 bases separating them. CDR3 size: 11 residues. Looked up from germline, CDR1 is SGHRS and CDR2 is YFSETQ. Authors' processing steps: Reference gene primer amplification gave estimated nucleated cell counts. Data came from immunoSEQ multiplex PCR; TCRdb stores just in-frame clones and leaves some out. The V and J calls and clone size are taken from that table; D and trimming were inferred from the DNA. This table has about 120,000 clones, 84% appearing once. Participant reports of clinical history set cohort assignment. The rearrangement uses TRBV5-1 and TRBJ1-2, with a weak D call TRBD1 (5 bases). This clonotype originated in a woman aged 30 to 39 who had recovered from COVID-19. Material: PBMCs or T cells enriched from blood (not recorded which). CDR3 nucleotide sequence: TGCGCCAGCGCAGGGTCCTATGGCTACACCTTC. Protein: CASAGSYGYTF. Full variable domain (missing parts from reference TRBV5-1 and TRBJ1-2): KAGVTQTPRYLIKTRGQQVTLSCSPISGHRSVSWYQQTPGQGLQFLFEYFSETQRNKGNFPGRFSGRQFSNSRSEMNVSTLELGDSALYLCASAGSYGYTFGSGTRLTVV.